What follows are 24 T cell receptor beta chains derived from one specimen sequenced in a study of response to subunit inactivated influenza vaccine. TCRdb used MiXCR to reprocess the RT-PCR reads, holding one entry per CDR3 protein. The repertoire holds hundreds of thousands of distinct CDR3 sequences, less than 8% seen once, with roughly 13% in the top ten. Here the sequenced sample was PBMCs from blood, taken roughly 24 months after vaccination. These receptors originate from a man between 50 and 69 years old who received an inactivated influenza vaccine.

This clonotype was recorded a few times. CDR3 protein: CASSGPRNTDTQYF. The DNA of the CDR3 is TGCGCCAGCAGTGGACCTCGAAACACAGATACGCAGTATTTT. The chain uses TRBV10-1 and TRBJ2-3; D is undetermined. Germline V gene sequence: CDR1 WNHNN, CDR2 SYGVQD (reference sequence). The CDR3 sequence is 14 residues long. V shed 4 bases and J shed 2 bases, with 10 bases lying between them.

This sequence joins TRBV20-1 and TRBJ1-2, with a weak D call TRBD1 (6 bases). CDR1 is DFQATT, CDR2 SNEGSKA, per germline (reference sequence). V lost 5 bases, J lost 6 bases, and 16 bases lay in between. This CDR3 has 13 amino acids. In nucleotides, the CDR3 is TGCAGTGCTGAAACAGGGACCGTAAATGGCTACACCTTC. It yields the protein CSAETGTVNGYTF.

The gene calls are TRBV29-1 and TRBJ2-5, with 11 bases lining up with TRBD1. This CDR3 region has 11 residues. CDR1 is SQVTM and CDR2 is ANQGSEA in the germline V gene. CDR3 loop: CSFGTGGTQYF. CDR3 bases: TGCAGTTTCGGGACAGGGGGGACCCAGTACTTC.

V and J are TRBV4-2 and TRBJ2-1; 13 bases are a match to TRBD2. V trimming: 3 bases; J trimming: 6 bases; junction bases outside the gene matches: 5. CDR1 LGHNA and CDR2 YNFKEQ come from the germline V gene. The CDR3 covers 16 residues. The CDR3 loop is CASSQRTSGGVNEQFF. In DNA form, the CDR3 reads TGTGCCAGCAGCCAGAGGACTAGCGGGGGCGTCAATGAGCAGTTCTTC.

The chain recombines TRBV3-1 with TRBJ2-7, with D perhaps matching TRBD2 (7 bases). The V and J ends lost 2 bases and 7 bases respectively, with 15 bases between them. The CDR3 covers 14 residues. The germline V gene encodes CDR1 LGHDT and CDR2 YNNKEL (reference sequence). The CDR3 region is CASSQNSGTPEQYF. CDR3 nucleotides: TGTGCCAGCAGCCAAAACAGCGGGACACCTGAGCAGTACTTC.

The chain couples TRBV5-1 to TRBJ2-2; a weak D match, TRBD1 (5 bases). This CDR3 region has 15 residues. V gave up 4 bases and J gave up 4 bases, with 14 bases separating them. Germline CDR1 and CDR2: SGHRS and YFSETQ. The CDR3 protein is CASSEWGSGTGELFF. In DNA form, the CDR3 reads TGCGCCAGCAGCGAATGGGGCTCGGGCACCGGGGAGCTGTTTTTT.

The rearrangement uses TRBV3-1 and TRBJ1-1; D is uncertain. V shed 4 bases and J shed 4 bases, with 10 bases lying between them. CDR1 is LGHDT and CDR2 is YNNKEL in the germline V gene (reference sequence). There are 13 residues in the CDR3. The CDR3 nucleotides read TGTGCCAGCAGCCCTCAGTTAAGCACTGAAGCTTTCTTT. Amino acid sequence: CASSPQLSTEAFF.

The table lists this clonotype with a few counts. This chain connects TRBV27 to TRBJ2-7, with a tentative D call TRBD2 (6 bases). Germline lookup yields CDR1 MNHEY and CDR2 SMNVEV (reference sequence). CDR3 length: 14 amino acids. Trimming cost V 5 bases and J 4 bases, with 15 bases left between them. CDR3 coding DNA: TGTGCCAGCAGTGCGACTAGGGTCTCTTACGAGCAGTACTTC. It yields the protein CASSATRVSYEQYF.

This sequence joins TRBV7-2 and TRBJ2-3; D unresolved. V was cut by 4 bases and J by 4 bases, with 9 bases left in between. This CDR3 spans 13 amino acids. Looked up from germline, CDR1 is SGHTA and CDR2 is FQGNSA. This chain's CDR3 is CASSSRVSDTQYF. The CDR3 DNA reads as TGTGCCAGCAGCTCCCGCGTTTCAGATACGCAGTATTTT.

This clonotype was seen a handful of times. A read error may produce the germline difference seen at one junction end. This chain connects TRBV7-7 to TRBJ2-5; 8 bases map to TRBD1. Germline lookup yields CDR1 SSHAT and CDR2 FNYEAQ (reference sequence). The CDR3 is 14 amino acids. CDR3 in amino acids: CASSGPGQDQTQYF. The DNA for the CDR3 is TGTGCTAGCAGCGGGCCGGGACAGGACCAGACCCAGTACTTC.

This clonotype was seen more than once but under ten times. V usage is TRBV11-1 and J usage is TRBJ2-1; TRBD2 matches at 13 bases. J was trimmed by 6 bases and V by 2 bases; bases with no gene match: 16. This CDR3 is 20 amino acids long. CDR1 is SGHAT and CDR2 is FQDESV in the germline V gene (reference sequence). The DNA for the CDR3 is TGTGCCAGCAGCTTATGGGGATCGGGGACTAGCGGGACCAGCGGCAATGAGCAGTTCTTC. Its translation: CASSLWGSGTSGTSGNEQFF.

Comment on this clonotype: A much larger clone differs by one base, so this may be a read error. The rearrangement links TRBV10-3 to TRBJ2-7, with TRBD1 as a possible D gene (5 bases). Germline-derived CDR1 and CDR2 are ENHRY and SYGVKD. V dropped 8 bases and J dropped 0 bases, with 17 bases sitting between them. This CDR3 has 15 residues. The CDR3 DNA is TGTGCCATCTGTAGGGGCTCTGATTACTCCTACGAGCAGTACTTC. It specifies CAICRGSDYSYEQYF.

This clonotype was counted between two and nine times. The chain couples TRBV6-5 to TRBJ1-5, with unresolved D. The CDR3 loop spans 17 amino acids. CDR1 is MNHEY and CDR2 is SVGAGI in the germline V gene. Trimming shortened V by 0 bases and J by 1 base, and 13 bases separated the two germline ends. CDR3 amino acids: CASSYSRGLESNQPQHF. The CDR3 DNA reads TGTGCCAGCAGTTACTCGAGAGGGCTGGAGAGCAATCAGCCCCAGCATTTT.

The rearrangement links TRBV7-9 to TRBJ1-1, with TRBD1 identical over 9 bases. CDR3 length: 16 residues. Germline V lookup: CDR1 SEHNR, CDR2 FQNEAQ (reference sequence). V lost 5 bases and J lost 1; bases outside the gene matches: 8. The CDR3 DNA follows: TGTGCCAGCAGCGCAAAACAGGGGGCAAAGAACACTGAAGCTTTCTTT. Protein sequence: CASSAKQGAKNTEAFF.

In its sample, this clonotype was seen a few times. CDR3 sequence: CASTTGRDSGFQETQYF. The CDR3, as DNA: TGTGCCAGCACCACGGGGAGGGATAGTGGCTTCCAAGAGACCCAGTACTTC. The chain employs TRBV12-3 or TRBV12-4 and TRBJ2-5, with 7 nucleotides matching TRBD2. After removal of 7 bases from V and 1 base from J, the junction contained 15 bases not matched to a gene. This CDR3 is built from 17 residues.

This clonotype was counted many times. The V call is TRBV20-1, the J call TRBJ2-3, with D perhaps matching TRBD1 (6 bases). Germline CDR1 and CDR2: DFQATT and SNEGSKA (reference sequence). V gave up 6 bases and J gave up 4 bases, with 17 bases separating them. There are 14 residues in the CDR3. The CDR3 coding sequence is TGCAGTGCGGGCAGGGGTTCTATATCAGATACGCAGTATTTT. Protein sequence: CSAGRGSISDTQYF.

The sample holds a few counts of this clonotype. The chain couples TRBV20-1 to TRBJ1-1; the match to TRBD1 covers 7 bases. V lost 6 bases and J lost 0; bases outside the gene matches: 10. The germline CDR1 and CDR2 sequences are DFQATT and SNEGSKA (reference sequence). This CDR3 contains 15 residues. CDR3 loop: CSAQNLGQMNTEAFF. The CDR3 DNA follows: TGCAGTGCCCAGAACTTGGGACAGATGAACACTGAAGCTTTCTTT.

This clonotype was detected a few times. The chain carries TRBV3-1 and TRBJ2-3; D remains ambiguous. Germline V gives CDR1 LGHDT, CDR2 YNNKEL (reference sequence). Trimming took off 8 bases at V and 8 bases at J, with 14 bases between the two ends. The CDR3 has 12 residues. The DNA of the CDR3 is TGTGCCAGCCGATCACGTCTAGGTACGCAGTATTTT. The encoded protein is CASRSRLGTQYF.

J is TRBJ1-1 and V is TRBV5-6; D not resolved. V gave up 3 bases and J gave up 3 bases, with 18 bases separating them. Germline CDR1 is SGHDT and CDR2 is YYEEEE. There are 16 residues in the CDR3. The CDR3 sequence: CASSWGSEGPYTEAFF. CDR3 nucleotides: TGTGCCAGCAGCTGGGGAAGCGAAGGGCCCTACACTGAAGCTTTCTTT.

This clonotype occurred a few times. The chain is built from TRBV4-2 and TRBJ2-3, with no clear D. The germline CDR1 and CDR2 sequences are LGHNA and YNFKEQ. With 11 bases removed from V and 3 bases from J, the gap between germline ends came to 12 bases. This CDR3 is built from 12 residues. Written as DNA, the CDR3 is TGTGCCGTCGGGTGGGAAACAGATACGCAGTATTTT. This codes for CAVGWETDTQYF.

The rearrangement uses TRBV6-2 or TRBV6-3 and TRBJ1-2, with D maybe TRBD1 (6 bases). V was clipped by 11 bases and J by 5 bases, with 18 bases between them. The CDR3 consists of 13 residues. The germline V gene encodes CDR1 MNHEY and CDR2 SVGEGT. CDR3 region: CASGTSFYYGYTF. The CDR3 bases are TGTGCCTCCGGGACATCCTTCTATTATGGCTACACCTTC.

In the case of this clonotype: A much larger clone lies one base from this, so it may be a read error. The CDR3 sequence is CSVWQGRGIQYF. CDR3 coding DNA: TGCAGCGTTTGGCAGGGGAGGGGCATTCAGTACTTC. V gene TRBV29-1 combines with J gene TRBJ2-4, with a possible D match to TRBD2 (7 bases). Trimming took off 5 bases at V and 9 bases at J, with 14 bases between the two ends. Per germline, CDR1 SQVTM and CDR2 ANQGSEA. This CDR3 comprises 12 residues.

The chain employs TRBV12-3 or TRBV12-4 and TRBJ2-7; TRBD1 might be the D (6 bases). The CDR3 extends over 14 amino acids. Trimming cost V 6 bases and J 2 bases, with 14 bases left between them. The CDR3 nucleotides are TGTGCCAGCAGCTCATCCGGGACACCCTACGAGCAGTACTTC. It translates to CASSSSGTPYEQYF.

The sample holds a few counts of this clonotype. The chain uses TRBV4-2 and TRBJ2-7, with TRBD1 as a possible D gene (5 bases). V lost 1 base to trimming and J lost 3 bases, with 19 bases between them. The CDR3 has 17 residues. Germline values: CDR1 LGHNA, CDR2 YNFKEQ. CDR3: CASSQGAYTGPGYEQYF. DNA of the CDR3: TGTGCCAGCAGCCAAGGCGCGTATACAGGTCCCGGCTACGAGCAGTACTTC.